This T cell receptor beta chain was sequenced during a study of cytomegalovirus exposure and HLA in healthy donors. Using immunoSEQ multiplex PCR, the repertoire was profiled, and TCRdb retains in-frame clones only, with some absent. The data show 100,000 to 150,000 clones, with about 91% seen just once and more than 1% held by the top ten. V gave up 6 bases and J gave up 6 bases; unmatched junction bases: 5. This CDR3 is built from 13 residues. Germline CDR1 reads SNHLY; CDR2 reads FYNNEI. The sequence came from a woman between 18 and 29 years old in good health and CMV-seronegative. The chain couples TRBV2 to TRBJ1-2; 9 bases are shared with TRBD1. Material for sequencing was PBMCs. CDR3 residues: CASRPTGGDGYTF. As DNA, the CDR3 is TGTGCCAGCAGACCTACAGGGGGCGATGGCTACACCTTC.